These T cell receptor beta chains were read from a single sample in a study of molecular identifiers for immune sequencing clone quantification. One entry per CDR3 protein results from TCRdb running MiXCR on the PCR reads. The sample shows about 640,000 distinct CDR3 sequences, about 20% of them seen only once. Sequences were obtained from naive CD8+ T cells from blood, with Jurkat cell RNA spiked in. These TCRs come from a human donor in good health. Some libraries in this study had Jurkat cell RNA spiked in. CDR3s include the opening cysteine and the closing phenylalanine or tryptophan. The D gene is left open where the match is weak. Size values are once, few and many counts, or a class for expanded clones, and some rows have none.

size: many
V: TRBV7-8
D: -
J: TRBJ1-1
CDR3: CASSFDPNTEAFF
DNA: TGTGCCAGCAGCTTTGACCCGAACACTGAAGCTTTCTTT

size: -
V: TRBV11-2
D: TRBD2
J: TRBJ2-7
CDR3: CASSVGLAPYEQYF
DNA: TGTGCCAGCAGCGTCGGACTAGCGCCCTACGAGCAGTACTTC

size: many
V: TRBV6-1
D: -
J: TRBJ1-1
CDR3: CASSGREINTEAFF
DNA: TGTGCCAGCAGTGGCCGCGAGATAAACACTGAAGCTTTCTTT

size: -
V: TRBV27
D: -
J: TRBJ1-2
CDR3: CARSLSGTGSYGYTF
DNA: TGTGCCAGAAGTTTATCCGGTACAGGGAGCTATGGCTACACCTTC

size: many
V: TRBV29-1
D: TRBD1
J: TRBJ2-7
CDR3: CSVEGTGGDYEQYF
DNA: TGCAGCGTTGAAGGGACAGGGGGCGACTACGAGCAGTACTTC

size: -
V: TRBV5-6
D: -
J: TRBJ1-1
CDR3: CASSLNSGFMNTEAFF
DNA: TGTGCCAGCAGCTTGAATTCGGGGTTTATGAACACTGAAGCTTTCTTT

size: many
V: TRBV12-3/TRBV12-4
D: -
J: TRBJ2-3
CDR3: CASSFERGVPDTQYF
DNA: TGTGCCAGCAGTTTCGAGAGGGGCGTCCCAGATACGCAGTATTTT

size: many
V: TRBV5-4
D: -
J: TRBJ2-7
CDR3: CASSLVATGFDEQYF
DNA: TGTGCCAGCAGCTTGGTCGCTACAGGGTTCGACGAGCAGTACTTC

size: -
V: TRBV19
D: -
J: TRBJ2-2
CDR3: CASIGETNTGELFF
DNA: TGTGCCAGTATTGGGGAGACGAACACCGGGGAGCTGTTTTTT

size: many
V: TRBV10-3
D: TRBD2
J: TRBJ2-5
CDR3: CAISEPTSGVGETQYF
DNA: TGTGCCATCAGTGAGCCGACTAGCGGGGTAGGAGAGACCCAGTACTTC

size: few
V: TRBV30
D: TRBD2
J: TRBJ2-3
CDR3: CATGLVGTDTQYF
DNA: TGTGCCACCGGACTAGTGGGCACAGATACGCAGTATTTT

size: few
V: TRBV19
D: -
J: TRBJ1-1
CDR3: CASRRIFGDTEAFF
DNA: TGTGCCAGTAGGAGGATTTTCGGGGACACTGAAGCTTTCTTT

size: -
V: TRBV29-1
D: TRBD2
J: TRBJ2-4
CDR3: CSLMVAGVLLAKNIQYF
DNA: TGCAGCCTCATGGTGGCGGGAGTCCTTCTAGCCAAAAACATTCAGTACTTC

size: many
V: TRBV28
D: TRBD2
J: TRBJ2-3
CDR3: CASRTGLAVGDTQYF
DNA: TGTGCCAGCAGAACGGGACTAGCGGTTGGAGATACGCAGTATTTT

size: many
V: TRBV10-3
D: TRBD1
J: TRBJ2-3
CDR3: CAISADRDRATDTQYF
DNA: TGTGCCATCAGTGCTGACCGGGACAGGGCCACAGATACGCAGTATTTT

size: many
V: TRBV4-3
D: -
J: TRBJ2-7
CDR3: CASSPSISDLAGSSYEQYF
DNA: TGCGCCAGCAGCCCCAGTATATCGGACCTGGCCGGTAGCTCCTACGAGCAGTACTTC

size: few
V: TRBV20-1
D: -
J: TRBJ2-7
CDR3: CSARQSGSGSYEQYF
DNA: TGCAGTGCTAGACAAAGCGGCTCTGGCTCCTACGAGCAGTACTTC

size: -
V: TRBV24-1
D: -
J: TRBJ2-1
CDR3: CGTSPGAFEQFF
DNA: TGTGGCACCAGTCCAGGGGCCTTTGAGCAGTTCTTC

size: many
V: TRBV28
D: TRBD1
J: TRBJ1-1
CDR3: CASSFMGQGVAFF
DNA: TGTGCCAGCAGTTTCATGGGACAGGGAGTAGCTTTCTTT

size: -
V: TRBV19
D: -
J: TRBJ2-7
CDR3: CASSIAAGAVYEQYF
DNA: TGTGCCAGTAGTATAGCGGCAGGGGCGGTCTACGAGCAGTACTTC

size: many
V: TRBV6-2/TRBV6-3
D: TRBD2
J: TRBJ2-5
CDR3: CASSSDLAGGGETQYF
DNA: TGTGCCAGCAGTTCCGACCTAGCGGGAGGGGGAGAGACCCAGTACTTC

size: many
V: TRBV11-1
D: TRBD2
J: TRBJ2-7
CDR3: CASSMGLAGTYEQYF
DNA: TGTGCCAGCAGCATGGGACTAGCGGGAACCTACGAGCAGTACTTC

size: -
V: TRBV10-3
D: -
J: TRBJ2-7
CDR3: CAISESYHLGRLLVRQYF
DNA: TGTGCCATCAGTGAGTCTTATCACCTGGGACGGCTGTTAGTACGGCAGTACTTC

size: many
V: TRBV9
D: -
J: TRBJ2-5
CDR3: CASSYSATTSQETQYF
DNA: TGTGCCAGCAGCTATTCCGCCACGACCTCACAAGAGACCCAGTACTTC

size: many
V: TRBV7-9
D: -
J: TRBJ2-1
CDR3: CASSLSLLTISSYNEQFF
DNA: TGTGCCAGCAGCCTATCCCTCCTGACTATCAGCTCCTACAATGAGCAGTTCTTC

size: many
V: TRBV12-3/TRBV12-4
D: -
J: TRBJ2-4
CDR3: CASSPQPTGTVKNIQYF
DNA: TGTGCCAGCAGTCCTCAACCTACCGGGACGGTGAAAAACATTCAGTACTTC

size: many
V: TRBV20-1
D: TRBD1
J: TRBJ1-5
CDR3: CSARSIQGASNQPQHF
DNA: TGCAGTGCTAGATCCATCCAGGGGGCTAGCAATCAGCCCCAGCATTTT

size: many
V: TRBV7-6
D: -
J: TRBJ2-7
CDR3: CASSLAGAPGALSYEQYF
DNA: TGTGCCAGCAGCTTAGCAGGGGCCCCGGGGGCCTTAAGCTACGAGCAGTACTTC

size: -
V: TRBV5-1
D: -
J: TRBJ2-2
CDR3: CASSLEGPDTGELFF
DNA: TGCGCCAGCAGCTTGGAGGGACCAGACACCGGGGAGCTGTTTTTT

size: many
V: TRBV27
D: -
J: TRBJ1-1
CDR3: CASSFNRVTEAFF
DNA: TGTGCCAGCAGTTTTAACAGGGTCACTGAAGCTTTCTTT

size: -
V: TRBV19
D: -
J: TRBJ2-7
CDR3: CASSNSGASYEQYF
DNA: TGTGCCAGTAGCAACTCGGGGGCTAGCTACGAGCAGTACTTC

size: many
V: TRBV2
D: -
J: TRBJ2-7
CDR3: CASSELTASYEQYF
DNA: TGTGCCAGCAGTGAGCTGACGGCTTCCTACGAGCAGTACTTC

size: many
V: TRBV6-2/TRBV6-3
D: TRBD2
J: TRBJ2-3
CDR3: CASSGLERDSTDTQYF
DNA: TGTGCCAGCAGTGGACTCGAGCGGGATAGCACAGATACGCAGTATTTT

size: many
V: TRBV4-3
D: TRBD1
J: TRBJ2-5
CDR3: CASSLWGQGEETQYF
DNA: TGCGCCAGCAGCCTTTGGGGACAGGGAGAAGAGACCCAGTACTTC

size: many
V: TRBV27
D: -
J: TRBJ2-3
CDR3: CASSFRGQDTQYF
DNA: TGTGCCAGCAGTTTCCGGGGGCAAGATACGCAGTATTTT

size: -
V: TRBV27
D: -
J: TRBJ1-2
CDR3: CASSSAGLGASYGYTF
DNA: TGTGCCAGCAGTTCCGCCGGGCTGGGGGCCTCTTATGGCTACACCTTC

size: -
V: TRBV5-1
D: -
J: TRBJ1-2
CDR3: CASSTDWADGVRYTF
DNA: TGCGCCAGCAGCACCGACTGGGCAGACGGGGTACGCTACACCTTC

size: -
V: TRBV10-3
D: TRBD2
J: TRBJ2-7
CDR3: CAISGTASGGPYEQYF
DNA: TGTGCCATCAGTGGGACGGCTAGCGGGGGGCCTTACGAGCAGTACTTC

size: few
V: TRBV12-3/TRBV12-4
D: -
J: TRBJ2-7
CDR3: CASSLGDVTYEQYF
DNA: TGTGCCAGCAGTTTGGGGGACGTCACCTACGAGCAGTACTTC

size: -
V: TRBV20-1
D: -
J: TRBJ1-5
CDR3: CSARGQGLEYSNQPQHF
DNA: TGCAGTGCTAGAGGGCAGGGCTTAGAATATAGCAATCAGCCCCAGCATTTT

size: many
V: TRBV25-1
D: TRBD2
J: TRBJ2-7
CDR3: CASSLAGEFSYEQYF
DNA: TGTGCCAGCAGCTTAGCGGGGGAGTTCTCCTACGAGCAGTACTTC

size: -
V: TRBV5-1
D: -
J: TRBJ2-6
CDR3: CASSETLKGSGANVLTF
DNA: TGCGCCAGCAGCGAGACCCTAAAGGGCTCTGGGGCCAACGTCCTGACTTTC

size: -
V: TRBV7-9
D: TRBD1
J: TRBJ1-4
CDR3: CASSLVTGVNEKLFF
DNA: TGTGCCAGCAGCTTGGTGACAGGGGTTAACGAAAAACTGTTTTTT

size: many
V: TRBV13
D: TRBD2
J: TRBJ2-5
CDR3: CASSLWASGMEETQYF
DNA: TGTGCCAGCAGCTTATGGGCTAGCGGGATGGAAGAGACCCAGTACTTC

size: many
V: TRBV7-9
D: -
J: TRBJ2-3
CDR3: CASSLLPDTQYF
DNA: TGTGCCAGCAGCCTCCTCCCGGATACGCAGTATTTT

size: few
V: TRBV6-5
D: TRBD2
J: TRBJ2-1
CDR3: CASSYSILPQVGGRDGIEEQFF
DNA: TGTGCCAGCAGTTACTCGATCCTGCCCCAAGTGGGTGGGAGGGACGGTATTGAGGAGCAGTTCTTC

size: many
V: TRBV30
D: -
J: TRBJ2-5
CDR3: CAWSVSQGRPQETQYF
DNA: TGTGCCTGGAGTGTAAGCCAGGGGCGACCTCAAGAGACCCAGTACTTC

size: many
V: TRBV9
D: TRBD1
J: TRBJ2-7
CDR3: CASSEGTGSYEQYF
DNA: TGTGCCAGCAGCGAGGGGACAGGGTCCTACGAGCAGTACTTC

size: many
V: TRBV6-2/TRBV6-3
D: -
J: TRBJ1-2
CDR3: CASSYPTRGGGNYGYTF
DNA: TGTGCCAGCAGTTACCCAACCCGAGGAGGGGGGAACTATGGCTACACCTTC